This T cell receptor beta chain derives from a study of CD8 T cells in ankylosing spondylitis. V was cut by 0 bases and J by 5 bases, with 11 bases left in between. Per the germline V gene, CDR1 is SGHRS and CDR2 is YFSETQ. The CDR3 runs 15 residues. Study outcomes and limitations: Enrichment of disease-linked clones was reportedly significant in matched ankylosing spondylitis synovial fluid.

At least ten counts were recorded for this clonotype. Its antigen is not identified. For TCR beta, libraries came from quantitative 5'-RACE with molecular barcodes. TCRdb independently ran MiXCR on the 5' RACE reads; one entry per CDR3 protein. Counted here are 250,000 to 400,000 distinct CDR3 sequences, 9.5% to 13% occurring once; the ten biggest clones make up 9.1%. The sample was blood, either unsorted or a sorted T cell fraction (not recorded which). This TCR was sampled from a female donor with ankylosing spondylitis or in good health (not recorded which). The chain uses TRBV5-1 and TRBJ2-2, with D possibly matching TRBD1 (6 bases). The CDR3 nucleotides are TGCGCCAGCAGCTTGGTTGCAGGGGATACCGGGGAGCTGTTTTTT. Amino acid sequence: CASSLVAGDTGELFF. Based on the CDR3 plus reference TRBV5-1 and TRBJ2-2, the full variable domain is KAGVTQTPRYLIKTRGQQVTLSCSPISGHRSVSWYQQTPGQGLQFLFEYFSETQRNKGNFPGRFSGRQFSNSRSEMNVSTLELGDSALYLCASSLVAGDTGELFFGEGSRLTVL.